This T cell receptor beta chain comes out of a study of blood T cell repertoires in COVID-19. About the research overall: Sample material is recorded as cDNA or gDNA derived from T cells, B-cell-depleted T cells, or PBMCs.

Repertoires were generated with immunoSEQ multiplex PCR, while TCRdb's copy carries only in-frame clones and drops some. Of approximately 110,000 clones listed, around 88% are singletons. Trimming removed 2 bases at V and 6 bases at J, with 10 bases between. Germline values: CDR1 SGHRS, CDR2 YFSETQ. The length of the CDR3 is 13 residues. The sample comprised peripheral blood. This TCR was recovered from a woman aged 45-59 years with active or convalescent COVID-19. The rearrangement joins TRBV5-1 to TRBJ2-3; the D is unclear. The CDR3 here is CASSLASQDTQYF. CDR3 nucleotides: TGCGCCAGCAGCTTAGCGTCCCAGGATACGCAGTATTTT.